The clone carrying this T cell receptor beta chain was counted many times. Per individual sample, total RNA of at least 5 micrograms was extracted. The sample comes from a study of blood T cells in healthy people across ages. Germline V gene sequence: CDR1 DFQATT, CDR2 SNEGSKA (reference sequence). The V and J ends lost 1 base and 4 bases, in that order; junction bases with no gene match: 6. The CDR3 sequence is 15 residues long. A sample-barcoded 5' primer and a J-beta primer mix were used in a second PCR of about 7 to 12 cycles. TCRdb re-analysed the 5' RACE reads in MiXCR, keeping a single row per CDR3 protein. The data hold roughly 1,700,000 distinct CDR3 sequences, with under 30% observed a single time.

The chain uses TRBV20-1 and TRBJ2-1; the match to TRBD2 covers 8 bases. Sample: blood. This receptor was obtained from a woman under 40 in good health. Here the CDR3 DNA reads TGCAGTGCTAGAGGCGCGGGGGGTTCTTACAATGAGCAGTTCTTC. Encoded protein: CSARGAGGSYNEQFF.